This T cell receptor beta chain was profiled in a study of tumor-infiltrating lymphocytes in primary liver carcinoma. Overall study: Samples yielded about 3.5 to 7.5 million productive TCRbeta reads, similar across tissue types.

Researchers generated TCR beta cDNA from roughly 500 ng of total RNA, relying on a constant-region primer. Libraries of TCR beta came from three nested multiplex PCR rounds with slightly modified ARM-PCR. TRBV1-TRBV30 forward primers paired with a C-beta reverse primer drove the first two PCR rounds, about 10 cycles each. TCRdb redid the calling of the multiplex PCR reads with MiXCR, one entry per CDR3 protein. Of approximately 300,000 distinct CDR3 sequences in the sample, over 55% were seen once. Looked up from germline, CDR1 is SGHRS and CDR2 is YFSETQ. Trimming removed 1 base at V and 7 bases at J, with 18 bases between. There are 15 residues in the CDR3. Germline DNA was also extracted, and blood RNA derived from unsorted whole blood.

The rearrangement joins TRBV5-1 to TRBJ2-7, with D maybe TRBD2 (5 bases). This receptor was taken from a man aged 40-49 years with primary liver carcinoma and hepatitis B virus infection. What was sequenced was peripheral blood. The CDR3 DNA follows: TGCGCCAGCAGCTTGAGGCTAGCTTCACCGGGTGAGCAGTACTTC. Translation gives CASSLRLASPGEQYF.